This T cell receptor beta chain was profiled in a study of blood T cell repertoires in COVID-19. Study-level background: Some COVID-19 samples were acute and others convalescent; all came from the United States, Italy and Spain. PBMCs, B-cell-depleted T cells, or T cells were the source of the cDNA or gDNA that made up the material.

Germline trimming cut 6 bases from V and 1 base from J; bases unmatched to any gene: 6. The CDR3 length is 17 residues. CDR1 and CDR2 (germline): SNHLY, FYNNEI. Source study methods: Quantification of nucleated cells was approximated via reference gene primer amplification. Clones were read by immunoSEQ multiplex PCR, and TCRdb kept only the in-frame ones, dropping some. Clone size and the V and J calls come from that table; the DNA yielded D and trimming. The table records about 230,000 clones, 75% to 90% of them present only once. This TCR was recovered from a man aged 40-55 years with acute or convalescent COVID-19. The chain recombines TRBV2 with TRBJ2-7; 16 positions match TRBD2. Sequencing was performed on peripheral blood. CDR3 protein: CASSQGLAGGESYEQYF. CDR3 DNA: TGTGCCAGCAGCCAGGGACTAGCGGGAGGGGAGTCCTACGAGCAGTACTTC.